This T cell receptor (beta chain) was captured in a study of blood T cells in healthy people across ages. Turning to this clonotype: Its antigen is currently unknown.

The V gene lost 5 bases and the J gene lost 3 bases, with 14 bases spanning the gap. The CDR3 runs to 15 residues. The germline CDR1 and CDR2 sequences are MDHEN and SYDVKM. Overall study results and limits: Comparison with aged donors showed that long-lived donors had more naive CD4+ cells and higher diversity. Unsorted PBMCs ruled out conclusive naive versus antigen-experienced comparison.

PCR was performed a second time for 7 to 11 cycles using a sample-barcoded 5' primer and a J-beta primer mix. One entry per CDR3 protein results from TCRdb running MiXCR on the 5' RACE reads. The profile shows about 1.8 million distinct CDR3 sequences, about 49% of them singletons. The sequencing sample was made of blood. This TCR came from a woman aged 40 to 49 in good health. The gene calls are TRBV28 and TRBJ2-4; D gene uncertain. The CDR3 here is CASSADMAIKNIQYF. The CDR3 DNA follows: TGTGCCAGCAGTGCTGACATGGCGATCAAAAACATTCAGTACTTC.